Listed below are T cell receptor beta chains from one sample, sequenced in a study of blood T cell repertoires in COVID-19. Method: immunoSEQ multiplex PCR; TCRdb's copy keeps in-frame clones and lacks some. The table shows 200,000 to 250,000 clones, with nearly 85% occurring only once. The sequenced material came from peripheral blood. These receptors came from a woman younger than 45 with COVID-19, enrolled during active disease. Both conserved end residues are part of each CDR3. A D gene is named only where the DNA matches it firmly. Size is omitted from some rows. Given values are once, few, many or a class for expanded clones.

cdr3_aa	cdr3_nt	clone_size	cdr3_length	d_call	v_call	j_call
CALAGGQRDTQYF	TGTGCTCTGGCAGGAGGTCAACGAGATACGCAGTATTTT	once	13	-	TRBV10-3	TRBJ2-3
CASSQGAEGYGYTF	TGTGCCAGTAGCCAGGGGGCGGAGGGCTATGGCTACACCTTC	-	14	TRBD1	TRBV19	TRBJ1-2
CASSSLAGSGANVLTF	TGTGCCAGCAGCTCCCTCGCGGGTTCTGGGGCCAACGTCCTGACTTTC	-	16	-	TRBV9	TRBJ2-6
CATSRAGTPDQPQHF	TGTGCCACCAGCAGGGCGGGGACTCCTGATCAGCCCCAGCATTTT	-	15	-	TRBV15	TRBJ1-5
CSASRVSQETQYF	TGCAGTGCTAGTCGGGTTTCCCAAGAGACCCAGTACTTC	-	13	-	TRBV20-1	TRBJ2-5
CASSQEVPEEQYF	TGCGCCAGCAGCCAAGAGGTCCCGGAGGAGCAGTACTTC	-	13	-	TRBV4-3	TRBJ2-7
CASSNSGISPYNEQFF	TGTGCCAGCAGCAATAGCGGGATCTCACCCTACAATGAGCAGTTCTTC	-	16	-	TRBV21-1	TRBJ2-1
CASSRVQGTSNSPLHF	TGTGCCAGCAGTCGGGTCCAGGGGACGAGCAATTCACCCCTCCACTTT	-	16	-	TRBV28	TRBJ1-6
CATSARGASPLHF	TGTGCCACTTCAGCGCGGGGAGCTTCACCCCTCCACTTT	-	13	-	TRBV27	TRBJ1-6
CASSEAGTNYGYTF	TGTGCCAGCAGTGAGGCGGGGACCAACTATGGCTACACCTTC	-	14	-	TRBV25-1	TRBJ1-2
CAISDPNGVGETQYF	TGTGCCATCAGTGACCCAAACGGGGTAGGAGAGACCCAGTACTTC	-	15	-	TRBV10-3	TRBJ2-5
CASSRGTDQETQYF	TGTGCCAGCAGCCGAGGGACAGACCAAGAGACCCAGTACTTC	once	14	TRBD1	TRBV11-3	TRBJ2-5
CASSSGQGAFTLHF	TGTGCCAGCAGTTCGGGACAGGGGGCTTTTACCCTCCACTTT	-	14	TRBD1	TRBV27	TRBJ1-6
CASSRENYEQYF	TGTGCCAGCAGCCGGGAGAACTACGAGCAGTACTTC	once	12	-	TRBV5-6	TRBJ2-7
CASSFTGFYEQYF	TGTGCCAGCAGCTTCACAGGGTTCTACGAGCAGTACTTC	-	13	-	TRBV7-9	TRBJ2-7
CAISESSGLNTEAFF	TGTGCCATCAGTGAGTCGTCAGGGCTGAACACTGAAGCTTTCTTT	-	15	-	TRBV10-3	TRBJ1-1
CASSLAVGQSSYNEQFF	TGTGCCAGCAGCTTGGCTGTAGGACAGTCCTCCTACAATGAGCAGTTCTTC	-	17	-	TRBV5-6	TRBJ2-1
CASSRIKGDTQYF	TGCGCCAGCAGCCGTATTAAGGGGGATACGCAGTATTTT	-	13	-	TRBV4-3	TRBJ2-3
CASSFTGDMRMRTEAFF	TGCGCCAGCAGCTTTACCGGGGACATGAGAATGCGTACTGAAGCTTTCTTT	-	17	-	TRBV5-1	TRBJ1-1
CASSSRGGVRRYEQYF	TGTGCCAGCAGCTCTAGGGGGGGGGTGAGACGCTACGAGCAGTACTTC	-	16	-	TRBV7-2	TRBJ2-7
CASSLRLLEQYF	TGTGCCAGCAGTTTAAGACTACTCGAGCAGTACTTC	-	12	-	TRBV12-3/TRBV12-4	TRBJ2-7
CASSSGQGIGYTF	TGTGCCAGCAGCTCCGGACAGGGGATCGGCTACACCTTC	-	13	TRBD1	TRBV7-2	TRBJ1-2
CASSYRDRGHEQYF	TGTGCCAGCAGCTACCGGGACAGGGGCCACGAGCAGTACTTC	-	14	TRBD1	TRBV7-2	TRBJ2-7
CASSLEGQNYGYTF	TGCGCCAGCAGCTTGGAGGGACAGAACTATGGCTACACCTTC	-	14	TRBD1	TRBV5-1	TRBJ1-2
CASSDGEGSSTDTQYF	TGTGCCAGCAGTGACGGGGAGGGGTCGAGCACAGATACGCAGTATTTT	-	16	TRBD2	TRBV2	TRBJ2-3
CASRTTGITEAFF	TGTGCCAGCAGAACCACAGGGATCACTGAAGCTTTCTTT	-	13	-	TRBV27	TRBJ1-1
CASSKGHNTEAFF	TGTGCCAGTAGTAAAGGACATAACACTGAAGCTTTCTTT	-	13	-	TRBV19	TRBJ1-1
CASSLGAGPVTGELFF	TGTGCCAGCAGCTTAGGAGCGGGCCCCGTCACCGGGGAGCTGTTTTTT	-	16	-	TRBV11-2	TRBJ2-2
CASSTPQGRAFF	TGTGCCAGCAGTACGCCGCAGGGAAGGGCTTTCTTT	-	12	-	TRBV6-2/TRBV6-3	TRBJ1-1
CSVAYRGRAYEQYF	TGCAGCGTTGCCTACAGGGGGCGAGCCTACGAGCAGTACTTC	-	14	TRBD1	TRBV29-1	TRBJ2-7
CAWSRGSNYGYTF	TGTGCCTGGAGTAGGGGATCTAACTATGGCTACACCTTC	-	13	-	TRBV30	TRBJ1-2
CASSQERGLNEKLFF	TGTGCCAGCAGCCAAGAACGGGGACTGAATGAAAAACTGTTTTTT	-	15	-	TRBV14	TRBJ1-4
CASPWRGLGNQPQHF	TGTGCCAGCCCCTGGAGGGGGCTGGGGAATCAGCCCCAGCATTTT	few	15	TRBD1	TRBV5-4	TRBJ1-5
CAISVIASNQPQHF	TGTGCCATCAGTGTGATAGCTAGCAATCAGCCCCAGCATTTT	-	14	-	TRBV10-3	TRBJ1-5
CASSLGRGKETQYF	TGTGCCAGCAGCTTAGGTCGGGGGAAAGAGACCCAGTACTTC	few	14	-	TRBV7-2	TRBJ2-5
CSASTAGALDF	TGCAGTGCTAGCACGGCAGGGGCTTTGGACTTC	-	11	-	TRBV20-1	TRBJ2-4
CASSGGQGYDNEQFF	TGTGCCAGTAGTGGGGGACAGGGGTACGACAATGAGCAGTTCTTC	once	15	TRBD1	TRBV19	TRBJ2-1